These T cell receptor beta chains were read from a single sample in a study of blood T cell repertoires in COVID-19. Libraries were prepared by immunoSEQ multiplex PCR; TCRdb keeps only in-frame clonotypes and omits some of them. The sample consists of 150,000 to 200,000 clones, about 80% of them appearing once. The specimen sequenced was peripheral blood. The origin of the receptors is a woman aged 80 or over with acute or convalescent COVID-19. Each CDR3 is given with its conserved first and last residue. D genes are given only for firm matches. A clone size is listed for some rows: how often the clone was seen (once, few, many), or a class if it is expanded.

d_call	v_call	clone_size	j_call	cdr3_nt	cdr3_aa
.	TRBV15	.	TRBJ1-5	TGTGCCACCAGCAACCGACAGCCTACGAATCAGCCCCAGCATTTT	CATSNRQPTNQPQHF
.	TRBV6-1	.	TRBJ1-1	TGTGCCAGCAGTGAATTCAGGGATGTCACTGAAGCTTTCTTT	CASSEFRDVTEAFF
.	TRBV27	.	TRBJ1-1	TGTGCCAGCAGTTTATTTCGGGGGGCGGGCACTGAAGCTTTCTTT	CASSLFRGAGTEAFF
.	TRBV2	.	TRBJ1-2	TGTGCCAGCAGAAGACAGGACTATGGCTACACCTTC	CASRRQDYGYTF
.	TRBV10-3	.	TRBJ2-2	TGTGCCATCAGTGTTGGAGAAGCCGGGGAGCTGTTTTTT	CAISVGEAGELFF
TRBD1	TRBV10-3	.	TRBJ1-2	TGTGCCATCACTCAGGGACAGGGGGGACGAGCTAACTATGGCTACACCTTC	CAITQGQGGRANYGYTF
.	TRBV20-1	.	TRBJ2-7	TGCAGTGCTTTAGGGGACTACGAGCAGTACTTC	CSALGDYEQYF
.	TRBV20-1	.	TRBJ2-7	TGCAGTGCTAGTGGTGCAGGGAGGACTTACGAGCAGTACTTC	CSASGAGRTYEQYF
.	TRBV5-4	.	TRBJ1-2	TGTGCCAGCAGCTCGTGGGGGGGGCAGCCTTATGGCTACACCTTC	CASSSWGGQPYGYTF
.	TRBV21-1	.	TRBJ2-3	TGTGCCAGCAGCACTGGCGGGGATACGCAGTATTTT	CASSTGGDTQYF
TRBD2	TRBV7-6	.	TRBJ2-1	TGTGCCAGCAGCCTCCGCCCGACTAGCGGTAACAATGAGCAGTTCTTC	CASSLRPTSGNNEQFF
TRBD2	TRBV14	.	TRBJ2-5	TGTGCCAGTGGGACTAGCGGGAGGTTGGAGACCCAGTACTTC	CASGTSGRLETQYF
TRBD2	TRBV2	.	TRBJ2-1	TGTGCCAGCAGTGTAGCGGGAGGGTCGGGAAATGAGCAGTTCTTC	CASSVAGGSGNEQFF
TRBD1	TRBV28	.	TRBJ2-1	TGTGCCAGCAGTTCAGGGGGCGCCCAAAAATACAATGAGCAGTTCTTC	CASSSGGAQKYNEQFF
.	TRBV12-3/TRBV12-4	.	TRBJ1-1	TGTGCCAGCAGTGACTTTCGAGGCACTGAAGCTTTCTTT	CASSDFRGTEAFF
TRBD1	TRBV4-1	.	TRBJ2-7	TGCGCCAGCAGCCGCCCCAAAAGGGGACAGGGTCCCTACGAGCAGTACTTC	CASSRPKRGQGPYEQYF
.	TRBV7-8	.	TRBJ2-1	TGTGCCAGCAGCTTATTGGGGCCGGGCCAGTTCTTC	CASSLLGPGQFF
.	TRBV5-1	.	TRBJ1-1	TGCGCCAGCAGCTTGGCTTCAGGGCCTGAAGCTTTCTTT	CASSLASGPEAFF
.	TRBV15	.	TRBJ1-5	TGTGCCACCAGCAGAGATTATTTATCGGGGAATCCTCAGCCCCAGCATTTT	CATSRDYLSGNPQPQHF
.	TRBV7-2	.	TRBJ2-4	TGTGCCAGCAGCTTATCAGTAGCCAAAAACATTCAGTACTTC	CASSLSVAKNIQYF
.	TRBV19	.	TRBJ2-1	TGTGCCAGTAGTATAAGATTTAGTGAGTCACAGTTCTTC	CASSIRFSESQFF
.	TRBV3-1/TRBV3-2	few	TRBJ1-1	TGTGCCAGCAGCGTACCGAACAGTAACACTGAAGCTTTCTTT	CASSVPNSNTEAFF
.	TRBV5-1	once	TRBJ1-2	TGCGCCAGCAGCCCGGGGGGTCCTAACTATGGCTACACCTTC	CASSPGGPNYGYTF